The 6 T cell receptor beta chains below were found in one sample sequenced in a study of CD8 T cells in ankylosing spondylitis. TCRdb passed the 5' RACE reads through MiXCR, listing each CDR3 protein once. The sample carries about 100,000 distinct CDR3 sequences, almost 8.5% recorded once. Sequencing input: blood, either unsorted or a sorted T cell fraction (not recorded which). Receptor source: a male donor with ankylosing spondylitis or in good health (not recorded which).

In its sample, this clonotype was seen many times. The V gene is TRBV7-9, the J gene TRBJ2-3; 8 bases are shared with TRBD2. V lost 2 bases and J lost 4; bases outside the gene matches: 2. This CDR3 region has 14 residues. Germline CDR1 reads SEHNR; CDR2 reads FQNEAQ (reference sequence). DNA for the CDR3: TGTGCCAGCAGCTTACGCGGGGGGTCAGATACGCAGTATTTT. Its translation: CASSLRGGSDTQYF.

The V and J genes are TRBV29-1 and TRBJ1-1; TRBD1 agrees at 7 bases. There are 13 residues in the CDR3. Germline CDR1 SQVTM, CDR2 ANQGSEA. Trimming at V came to 8 bases and at J to 2 bases, leaving 8 bases not matched to a gene. In nucleotides, the CDR3 is TGCAGCACCCGACAGGGCGGAAACACTGAAGCTTTCTTT. Protein: CSTRQGGNTEAFF.

This clonotype was counted at least ten times. V is TRBV7-2 and J is TRBJ1-5, with a tentative D call TRBD1 (6 bases). Germline-derived CDR1 and CDR2 are SGHTA and FQGNSA. V lost 2 bases and J lost 7, with 12 bases in between. The CDR3 has 14 residues. CDR3 amino acids: CASSLRAGEQPQHF. DNA for the CDR3: TGTGCCAGCAGCTTAAGGGCAGGGGAACAGCCCCAGCATTTT.

This clonotype was detected many times. CDR3 region: CASSRVGIDEQFF. The CDR3 coding sequence is TGTGCCAGCAGTCGCGTGGGGATCGATGAGCAGTTCTTC. The chain uses TRBV7-2 and TRBJ2-1; D gene ambiguous. Germline V gene sequence: CDR1 SGHTA, CDR2 FQGNSA. V lost 6 bases, J lost 8 bases, and 14 bases lay in between. The CDR3 runs 13 residues.

On this clonotype itself: This CDR3 fails to terminate in the conserved phenylalanine or tryptophan, so it likely reflects a read error. It is unclear where the CDR3 begins or ends on the DNA, so no DNA is shown, and the CDR3 is as TCRdb lists it. The V gene is TRBV5-1, the J gene TRBJ2-2; no DNA check was done on the table's D call, TRBD2. Germline-derived CDR1 and CDR2 are SGHRS and YFSETQ. The CDR3 numbers 17 amino acids, ends counted. CDR3 sequence reads: CASWGTLRGAVLRGAAG.

This clonotype turned up a few times. The chain recombines TRBV7-2 with TRBJ2-7; no reliable D call. Germline values: CDR1 SGHTA, CDR2 FQGNSA. The CDR3 covers 13 residues. The V end was cut by 3 bases, the J end by 2 bases, with 8 bases between. The CDR3 sequence: CASSFGPAYEQYF. The DNA for the CDR3 is TGTGCCAGCAGCTTCGGCCCGGCCTACGAGCAGTACTTC.